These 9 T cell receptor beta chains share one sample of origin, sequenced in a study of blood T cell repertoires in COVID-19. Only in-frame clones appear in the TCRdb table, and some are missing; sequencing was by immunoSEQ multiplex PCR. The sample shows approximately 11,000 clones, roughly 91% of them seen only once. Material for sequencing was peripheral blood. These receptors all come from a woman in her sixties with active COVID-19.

CDR3 in amino acids: CATSRDQGQAARLFF. The CDR3 nucleotides are TGTGCCACCAGCAGAGATCAGGGACAGGCGGCGAGGCTGTTTTTT. This chain joins TRBV15 and TRBJ2-2; 8 nucleotides align to TRBD1. Unmatched junction bases numbered 10, after V lost 0 bases and J lost 13 bases. The CDR3 sequence is 15 residues long. Germline CDR1 reads LNHNV; CDR2 reads YYDKDF (reference sequence).

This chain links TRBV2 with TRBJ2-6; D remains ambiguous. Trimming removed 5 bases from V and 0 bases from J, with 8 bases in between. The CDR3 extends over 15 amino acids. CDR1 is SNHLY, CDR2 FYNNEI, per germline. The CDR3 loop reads CASSPIGSGANVLTF. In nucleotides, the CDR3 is TGTGCCAGCAGTCCGATCGGCTCTGGGGCCAACGTCCTGACTTTC.

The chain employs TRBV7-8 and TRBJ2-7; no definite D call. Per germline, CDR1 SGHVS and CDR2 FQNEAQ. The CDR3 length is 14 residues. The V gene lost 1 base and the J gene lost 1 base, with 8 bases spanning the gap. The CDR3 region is CASSLDKISYEQYV. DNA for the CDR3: TGTGCCAGCAGCTTAGACAAAATTTCCTACGAGCAGTACGTC.

In nucleotides, the CDR3 is TGCGCCAGCAGCCCGCAGCGACGAATTGCGGGAGGGAAGGGTAGTGAGCAGTTCTTC. It encodes CASSPQRRIAGGKGSEQFF. The chain joins TRBV10-1 to TRBJ2-1, with 9 bases lining up with TRBD2. This CDR3 comprises 19 residues. J gave up 9 bases and V 6 bases, and 24 bases lay outside the gene matches. Germline V gene sequence: CDR1 WNHNN, CDR2 SYGVQD (reference sequence).

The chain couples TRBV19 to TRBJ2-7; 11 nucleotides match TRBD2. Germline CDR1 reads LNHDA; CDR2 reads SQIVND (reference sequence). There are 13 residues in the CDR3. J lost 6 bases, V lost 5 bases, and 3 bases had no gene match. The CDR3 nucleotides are TGTGCCAGTAGTGGACTAGCGGGTGCCGAGCAGTACTTC. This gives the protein CASSGLAGAEQYF. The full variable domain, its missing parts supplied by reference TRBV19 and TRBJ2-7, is DGGITQSPKYLFRKEGQNVTLSCEQNLNHDAMYWYRQDPGQGLRLIYYSQIVNDFQKGDIAEGYSVSREKKESFPLTVTSAQKNPTAFYLCASSGLAGAEQYFGPGTRLTVT.

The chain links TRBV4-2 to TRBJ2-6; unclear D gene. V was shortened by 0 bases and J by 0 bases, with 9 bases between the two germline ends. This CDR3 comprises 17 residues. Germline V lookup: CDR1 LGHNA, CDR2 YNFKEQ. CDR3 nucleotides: TGTGCCAGCAGCCAAGATTGGGCCTACTCTGGGGCCAACGTCCTGACTTTC. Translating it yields CASSQDWAYSGANVLTF.

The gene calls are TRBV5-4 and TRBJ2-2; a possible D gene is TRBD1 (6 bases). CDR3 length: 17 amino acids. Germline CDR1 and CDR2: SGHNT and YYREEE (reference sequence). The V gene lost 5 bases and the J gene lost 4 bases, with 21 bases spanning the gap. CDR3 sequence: CASSRTQGLRSTGELFF. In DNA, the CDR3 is TGTGCCAGCAGTCGAACCCAGGGGTTGCGGTCCACCGGGGAGCTGTTTTTT. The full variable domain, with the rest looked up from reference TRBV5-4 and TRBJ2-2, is ETGVTQSPTHLIKTRGQQVTLRCSSQSGHNTVSWYQQALGQGPQFIFQYYREEENGRGNFPPRFSGLQFPNYSSELNVNALELDDSALYLCASSRTQGLRSTGELFFGEGSRLTVL.

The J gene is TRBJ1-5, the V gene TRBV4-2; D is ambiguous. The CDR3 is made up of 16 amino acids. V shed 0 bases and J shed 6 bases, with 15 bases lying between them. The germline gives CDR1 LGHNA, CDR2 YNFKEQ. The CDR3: CASSQDLSGNGQPQHF. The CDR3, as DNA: TGTGCCAGCAGCCAAGATCTGAGCGGGAACGGTCAGCCCCAGCATTTT.

The CDR3 coding sequence is TGTGCCAGTAGTATAAGGACAGACGAGCAGTACTTC. The encoded protein is CASSIRTDEQYF. The chain links TRBV19 to TRBJ2-7; weak D call: TRBD1 (6 bases). The CDR3 runs to 12 residues. The V gene's germline CDR1 is LNHDA and CDR2 SQIVND (reference sequence). Trimming pared 2 bases from V and 5 bases from J, leaving 7 bases between.